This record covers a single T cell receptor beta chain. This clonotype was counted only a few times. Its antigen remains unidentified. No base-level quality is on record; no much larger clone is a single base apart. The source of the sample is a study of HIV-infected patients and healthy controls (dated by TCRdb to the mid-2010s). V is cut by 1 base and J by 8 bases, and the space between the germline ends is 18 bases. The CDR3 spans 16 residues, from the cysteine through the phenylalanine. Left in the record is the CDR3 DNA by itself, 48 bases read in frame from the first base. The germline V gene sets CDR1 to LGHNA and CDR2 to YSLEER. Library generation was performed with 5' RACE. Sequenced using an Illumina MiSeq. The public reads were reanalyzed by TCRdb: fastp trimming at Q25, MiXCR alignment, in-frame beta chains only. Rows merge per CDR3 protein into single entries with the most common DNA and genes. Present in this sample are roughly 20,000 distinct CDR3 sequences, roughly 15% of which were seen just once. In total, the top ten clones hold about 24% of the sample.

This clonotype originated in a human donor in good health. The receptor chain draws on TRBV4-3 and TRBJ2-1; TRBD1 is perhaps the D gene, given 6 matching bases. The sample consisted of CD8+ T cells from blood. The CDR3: CASSQVPAGAVYEQFF. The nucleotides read TGCGCCAGCAGCCAAGTTCCGGCAGGGGCTGTATATGAGCAGTTCTTC.